These 18 T cell receptor beta chains were all obtained from the same sample, sequenced in a study of blood T cells in healthy people across ages. Then a second PCR, running about 6 to 11 cycles, was carried out with a sample-barcoded 5' primer and a J-beta primer mix. MiXCR, applied by TCRdb to the 5' RACE reads, yields one record per CDR3 protein. The sample has over a million distinct CDR3 sequences, roughly 43% seen once. The material sequenced was blood. The source of these receptors is a woman under 30 in good health.

This clonotype has more than one count but fewer than ten. The V call is TRBV5-1, the J call TRBJ2-2, with 7 bases that match TRBD2. CDR3 length: 15 amino acids. J gave up 3 bases and V 0 bases, and 2 bases lay outside the gene matches. Germline V gene sequence: CDR1 SGHRS, CDR2 YFSETQ. CDR3 sequence: CASSLALADTGELFF. The CDR3 DNA reads TGCGCCAGCAGCTTGGCTCTAGCGGACACCGGGGAGCTGTTTTTT.

This clonotype was recorded only once. The rearrangement joins TRBV5-1 to TRBJ2-1, with D unresolved. Germline CDR1 is SGHRS and CDR2 is YFSETQ. This CDR3 region has 15 residues. V shed 0 bases and J shed 5 bases, with 12 bases lying between them. The CDR3 DNA reads TGCGCCAGCAGCTTGGCCTTCCATAGTAACAATGAGCAGTTCTTC. It encodes CASSLAFHSNNEQFF.

The V gene is TRBV5-5, the J gene TRBJ1-5; TRBD1 might be the D (6 bases). V lost 3 bases and J 6 bases, leaving 13 bases between the germline ends. The CDR3 sequence is 14 residues long. Germline V gene sequence: CDR1 SGHKS, CDR2 YYEKEE (reference sequence). The CDR3 DNA reads TGTGCCAGCAGCTCGCAGGGGTCGAGTCAGCCCCAGCATTTT. This sequence encodes CASSSQGSSQPQHF.

In its sample, this clonotype was seen a few times. V gene TRBV15 combines with J gene TRBJ2-1, with 8 bases aligning to TRBD2. Germline CDR1 is LNHNV and CDR2 is YYDKDF (reference sequence). This CDR3 has 16 amino acids. With V trimmed by 0 bases and J by 9 bases, 10 bases remained unmatched. Here the CDR3 DNA reads TGTGCCACCAGCAGAGATCTAGCGGGCCCCTTCGGTGAGCAGTTCTTC. Encoded protein: CATSRDLAGPFGEQFF.

This chain uses TRBV7-8 with TRBJ1-6, with TRBD1 matching 7 bases. The CDR3 is 14 residues long. The trim removed 3 bases at V and 5 bases at J, leaving 1 base unmatched. Germline CDR1 reads SGHVS; CDR2 reads FQNEAQ. CDR3 amino acids: CASSFDRDNSPLHF. The DNA of the CDR3 is TGTGCCAGCAGCTTCGACAGGGATAATTCACCCCTCCACTTT.

This chain joins TRBV4-3 and TRBJ2-7, with a possible D match to TRBD2 (5 bases). Germline V CDR1 and CDR2: LGHNA, YSLEER. The V gene lost 1 base and the J gene lost 5 bases, with 9 bases spanning the gap. The length of the CDR3 is 13 residues. Written as DNA, the CDR3 is TGCGCCAGCAGCCAAGGTTGGGGAGACGAGCAGTACTTC. Its translation: CASSQGWGDEQYF.

This clonotype was detected a few times. The V gene is TRBV7-9, the J gene TRBJ1-2; D uncertain. V dropped 1 base and J dropped 4 bases, with 10 bases sitting between them. CDR1 is SEHNR, CDR2 FQNEAQ, per germline (reference sequence). This CDR3 has 14 residues. For the CDR3, the DNA is TGTGCCAGCAGCTTAGGAGTAGCTTCCTATGGCTACACCTTC. It encodes CASSLGVASYGYTF. Together with reference TRBV7-9 and TRBJ1-2, the CDR3 gives the full variable domain: DTGVSQNPRHKITKRGQNVTFRCDPISEHNRLYWYRQTLGQGPEFLTYFQNEAQLEKSRLLSDRFSAERPKGSFSTLEIQRTEQGDSAMYLCASSLGVASYGYTFGSGTRLTVV.

This clonotype was picked up a small number of times. The junction departs from germline at one end; a sequencing error may be responsible. The V and J genes are TRBV7-9 and TRBJ1-2; D not resolved. CDR3 size: 13 residues. The germline gives CDR1 SEHNR, CDR2 FQNEAQ (reference sequence). In nucleotides, the CDR3 is TGTGCCAGTAGCTCAGCGGGAGGCAATGGCTACACCTTC. Translation: CASSSAGGNGYTF. The whole variable domain, filled in from reference TRBV7-9 and TRBJ1-2, reads DTGVSQNPRHKITKRGQNVTFRCDPISEHNRLYWYRQTLGQGPEFLTYFQNEAQLEKSRLLSDRFSAERPKGSFSTLEIQRTEQGDSAMYLCASSSAGGNGYTFGSGTRLTVV.

The rearrangement links TRBV20-1 to TRBJ2-3; D not resolved. Germline lookup yields CDR1 DFQATT and CDR2 SNEGSKA (reference sequence). The length of the CDR3 is 13 residues. The germline V and J ends were trimmed by 1 base and 5 bases, with 10 bases remaining between them. The DNA for the CDR3 is TGCAGTGCTAGAGCCTCCCCGGTAGATACGCAGTATTTT. Translating it yields CSARASPVDTQYF.

This clonotype has only a few counts. This chain joins TRBV20-1 and TRBJ2-7; D unresolved. There are 13 residues in the CDR3. The V and J ends lost 3 bases and 2 bases respectively, with 11 bases between them. Germline lookup yields CDR1 DFQATT and CDR2 SNEGSKA (reference sequence). In DNA form, the CDR3 reads TGCAGTGCTAGTTTGTGGCCCCCCTACGAGCAGTACTTC. Its protein is CSASLWPPYEQYF.

The chain couples TRBV27 to TRBJ2-7, with 10 bases matching TRBD1. V gave up 4 bases and J gave up 4 bases; unmatched junction bases: 4. From germline, CDR1 is MNHEY and CDR2 SMNVEV (reference sequence). CDR3 length: 14 residues. CDR3 DNA: TGTGCCAGCAGTTCGGGACAGGGGCGGTACGAGCAGTACTTC. Translation: CASSSGQGRYEQYF.

This chain connects TRBV3-1 to TRBJ1-5; D uncertain. V was cut by 7 bases and J by 0 bases, with 16 bases left in between. The CDR3 length is 16 residues. In germline, CDR1 is LGHDT, CDR2 YNNKEL (reference sequence). The CDR3 sequence is CASTPQARYSNQPQHF. CDR3 nucleotides: TGTGCCAGCACCCCGCAGGCGCGGTATAGCAATCAGCCCCAGCATTTT. The variable domain in full, with the rest retrieved from reference TRBV3-1 and TRBJ1-5, is DTAVSQTPKYLVTQMGNDKSIKCEQNLGHDTMYWYKQDSKKFLKIMFSYNNKELIINETVPNRFSPKSPDKAHLNLHINSLELGDSAVYFCASTPQARYSNQPQHFGDGTRLSIL.

This rearrangement joins TRBV20-1 to TRBJ2-7; D is unclear. Deletions cut 0 bases from V and 3 bases from J, with 12 bases between. This CDR3 comprises 14 residues. Per germline, CDR1 DFQATT and CDR2 SNEGSKA (reference sequence). CDR3 nucleotide sequence: TGCAGTGCTAGAGATCTTACAGCTGTCTACGAGCAGTACTTC. Translating gives CSARDLTAVYEQYF.

V and J are TRBV13 and TRBJ1-2, with a weak D call TRBD1 (5 bases). With 5 bases removed from V and 8 bases from J, the gap between germline ends came to 18 bases. The CDR3 contains 14 residues. CDR1 and CDR2 (germline): PRHDT, FYEKMQ (reference sequence). The CDR3 region is CASSPRDSRWGYTF. CDR3 coding DNA: TGTGCCAGCAGCCCCCGGGACTCTCGTTGGGGCTACACCTTC.

This sequence joins TRBV6-6 and TRBJ1-1; D uncertain. Germline V gene data show CDR1 as MNHNY and CDR2 as SVGAGI (reference sequence). CDR3 length: 14 residues. V gave up 2 bases and J gave up 6 bases, with 13 bases separating them. The CDR3 is CASSYHPGVPEAFF. In DNA form, the CDR3 reads TGTGCCAGCAGTTACCATCCCGGGGTTCCTGAAGCTTTCTTT.

The CDR3 protein is CASSASGTYNSPLHF. CDR3 sequence (DNA): TGTGCCAGCAGCGCATCCGGGACTTATAATTCACCCCTCCACTTT. This sequence joins TRBV11-2 and TRBJ1-6, with a tentative D call TRBD1 (5 bases). This CDR3 spans 15 amino acids. V dropped 5 bases and J dropped 4 bases, with 12 bases sitting between them. Germline values: CDR1 SGHAT, CDR2 FQNNGV.

The genes are TRBV7-2 and TRBJ2-2; tentatively, D is TRBD2 (5 bases). The V and J ends lost 5 bases and 4 bases respectively, with 11 bases between them. This CDR3 comprises 14 residues. CDR1 SGHTA and CDR2 FQGNSA come from the germline V gene. The CDR3 here is CASSEWRTTGELFF. CDR3 DNA sequence: TGTGCCAGCAGCGAATGGAGGACCACCGGGGAGCTGTTTTTT.

The sample holds a few counts of this clonotype. The chain employs TRBV2 and TRBJ1-2, with 7 bases fitting TRBD1. CDR1 is SNHLY and CDR2 is FYNNEI in the germline V gene. The trim removed 4 bases at V and 4 bases at J, leaving 6 bases unmatched. The CDR3 length is 14 residues. The chain's CDR3 is CASSAQTGTYGYTF. The CDR3 DNA sequence: TGTGCCAGCAGTGCTCAGACAGGGACCTATGGCTACACCTTC.